This entry features one T cell receptor (beta chain) sequence. The sample is drawn from a study of blood T cell repertoires in COVID-19. The wider study: Specimens from acute and convalescent COVID-19 originated in the United States, Italy and Spain. The analysed material was cDNA or gDNA that came from T cells, B-cell-depleted T cells, or PBMCs.

Original data processing: It was from reference gene primer amplification that nucleated cell counts were estimated. Clones were sequenced by immunoSEQ multiplex PCR, and TCRdb holds only the in-frame ones, with some missing. That table is the source of V, J and clone size, and D and trimming were worked out from the DNA. The table has some 40,000 clones, around 79% seen once. The CDR3 length is 14 residues. Germline values: CDR1 SGHTA, CDR2 FQGNSA. Trimming stripped 1 base from V and 7 bases from J, with 11 bases between. This TCR was sampled from a human donor in a cohort sampled during active COVID-19. Source material: peripheral blood. The chain joins TRBV7-2 to TRBJ2-1; D not certain. CDR3 in amino acids: CASSLVRVGNEQFF. For the CDR3, the DNA is TGTGCCAGCAGCTTAGTGCGAGTCGGGAATGAGCAGTTCTTC. Complete variable domain (other parts from reference TRBV7-2 and TRBJ2-1): GAGVSQSPSNKVTEKGKDVELRCDPISGHTALYWYRQSLGQGLEFLIYFQGNSAPDKSGLPSDRFSAERTGGSVSTLTIQRTQQEDSAVYLCASSLVRVGNEQFFGPGTRLTVL.